One and the same sample provided the 27 T cell receptor beta chains below, sequenced in a study of a mutant IDH1 vaccine in newly diagnosed glioma. For these receptors, no antigen is known. As to time point: week 47, end of study. Each dose delivered 300 ug of mutant IDH1 20-mer peptide subcutaneously with imiquimod. Profiling relied on immunoSEQ multiplex PCR, and the TCRdb table lists in-frame clones only, not all of them. This table holds about 83,000 clones, 80% to 90% found once. The starting material was PBMCs, obtained from a glioma patient whose treatment included an IDH1 peptide vaccine. The receptors originated from a man aged 35-49 years with glioma.

This clone was counted a single time. The genes are TRBV4-3 and TRBJ2-5; the match to TRBD2 covers 7 bases. The germline CDR1 and CDR2 sequences are LGHNA and YSLEER. The CDR3 runs 15 residues. J lost 4 bases, V lost 0 bases, and 5 bases had no gene match. CDR3 sequence (DNA): TGCGCCAGCAGCCAAGATTCGGGCGGGGGAGAGACCCAGTACTTC. Translated: CASSQDSGGGETQYF.

The V call is TRBV13, the J call TRBJ2-7, with D tentatively TRBD2 (6 bases). The V end lost 5 bases, the J end lost 2 bases, and 13 bases lay between the germline ends. CDR3 length equals 14 residues. Per germline, CDR1 PRHDT and CDR2 FYEKMQ (reference sequence). DNA of the CDR3: TGTGCCAGCAGCCTGGAGGGAGGACCCTACGAGCAGTACTTC. It encodes CASSLEGGPYEQYF.

This clone was seen more than once but under ten times. This sequence joins TRBV18 and TRBJ2-5, with D perhaps matching TRBD1 (6 bases). The germline V gene encodes CDR1 KGHSH and CDR2 LQKENI. The CDR3 sequence is 13 residues long. The V end lost 1 base, the J end lost 3 bases, and 6 bases lay between the germline ends. The chain's CDR3 is CASSPRTEETQYF. Here the CDR3 DNA reads TGTGCCAGCTCACCACGGACAGAAGAGACCCAGTACTTC.

The chain uses TRBV6-5 and TRBJ2-2; D may be TRBD1 (5 bases). The CDR3 is made up of 16 amino acids. Germline CDR1 reads MNHEY; CDR2 reads SVGAGI. Trimming removed 2 bases from V and 0 bases from J, with 10 bases in between. The CDR3 protein is CASSYSGRANTGELFF. DNA of the CDR3: TGTGCCAGCAGTTACAGTGGCAGGGCGAACACCGGGGAGCTGTTTTTT.

This rearrangement joins TRBV7-9 to TRBJ1-2, with D uncertain. CDR1 SEHNR and CDR2 FQNEAQ come from the germline V gene (reference sequence). Trimming took 1 base from V and 6 from J, leaving 9 bases between them. The CDR3 is 13 residues long. CDR3 sequence: CASSLESGHGYTF. For the CDR3, the DNA is TGTGCCAGCAGCTTAGAGTCGGGTCATGGCTACACCTTC.

This chain connects TRBV5-1 to TRBJ2-6; D gene ambiguous. Germline CDR1 reads SGHRS; CDR2 reads YFSETQ. This CDR3 has 17 residues. Deletions cut 0 bases from V and 9 bases from J, with 19 bases between. For the CDR3, the DNA is TGCGCCAGCAGCTTGGGGCATTTAGGAGAAGGTGTCAACGTCCTGACTTTC. As protein: CASSLGHLGEGVNVLTF.

The rearrangement joins TRBV27 to TRBJ2-7; D is perhaps TRBD1 (5 bases). Per the germline V gene, CDR1 is MNHEY and CDR2 is SMNVEV (reference sequence). This CDR3 region has 15 residues. The V end lost 5 bases, the J end lost 1 base, and 15 bases lay between the germline ends. DNA of the CDR3: TGTGCCAGCAGTACACGGTCAGGGCTTTCCTACGAGCAGTACTTC. Protein: CASSTRSGLSYEQYF.

The J gene is TRBJ2-3, the V gene TRBV27; the match to TRBD2 covers 14 bases. With 3 bases clipped from V and 8 bases from J, the junction kept 4 bases outside the gene matches. The CDR3 totals 15 residues. Germline CDR1 reads MNHEY; CDR2 reads SMNVEV (reference sequence). The CDR3 sequence is CASSLTSGGAGTQYF. CDR3 DNA: TGTGCCAGCAGTTTGACTAGCGGGGGGGCAGGTACGCAGTATTTT.

This chain joins TRBV27 and TRBJ1-2; maybe TRBD1 (5 bases). The length of the CDR3 is 14 residues. With 3 bases removed from V and 6 bases from J, the gap between germline ends came to 14 bases. CDR1 and CDR2 from the germline V gene are MNHEY and SMNVEV (reference sequence). Here the CDR3 DNA reads TGTGCCAGCAGTTTCGGAGGGGCGTCGGATGGCTACACCTTC. Protein product: CASSFGGASDGYTF.

A few counts support this clone. The chain uses TRBV4-1 and TRBJ2-7; D is ambiguous. Trimming removed 1 base from V and 5 bases from J, with 18 bases in between. Germline CDR1 and CDR2: MGHRA and YSYEKL. The CDR3 totals 16 residues. Here the CDR3 DNA reads TGCGCCAGCAGCCAAGTCGATATGGGGTTCTCTAACGAGCAGTACTTC. The encoded protein is CASSQVDMGFSNEQYF.

This chain connects TRBV7-6 to TRBJ2-1; 10 bases map to TRBD1. V gave up 5 bases and J gave up 6 bases; unmatched junction bases: 7. Looked up from germline, CDR1 is SGHVS and CDR2 is FNYEAQ. The CDR3 runs 15 residues. The CDR3 region has the DNA TGTGCCAGCAGCAAAACTGGACAGGGGGGCAATGAGCAGTTCTTC. Its protein product is CASSKTGQGGNEQFF.

This clone was counted a single time. The chain links TRBV4-1 to TRBJ2-1; no reliable D call. CDR1 and CDR2 (germline): MGHRA, YSYEKL. The CDR3 covers 12 residues. Between the trimmed V and J ends, which lost 2 bases and 10 bases, there was a span of 9 bases. CDR3 sequence (DNA): TGCGCCAGCAGCCAATTAGGGTTGGAGCAGTTCTTC. Its protein product is CASSQLGLEQFF.

The chain has TRBV15 and TRBJ2-3; D perhaps matches TRBD2 (6 bases). This CDR3 region has 19 residues. Trimming stripped 0 bases from V and 6 bases from J, with 25 bases between. The V gene's germline CDR1 is LNHNV and CDR2 YYDKDF (reference sequence). The CDR3 loop reads CATSRDVRSLLALADTQYF. For the CDR3, the DNA is TGTGCCACCAGCAGAGATGTTAGGTCGCTACTAGCACTGGCGGATACGCAGTATTTT.

The rearrangement joins TRBV15 to TRBJ2-7; 7 bases match TRBD1. Germline CDR1 reads LNHNV; CDR2 reads YYDKDF (reference sequence). This CDR3 spans 13 amino acids. V shed 2 bases, J shed 6 bases, and the junction held 4 bases outside the gene matches. CDR3 sequence: CATSRPQGLEQYF. The CDR3 DNA follows: TGTGCCACCAGCAGACCACAGGGGCTCGAGCAGTACTTC. Together with reference TRBV15 and TRBJ2-7, the CDR3 gives the full variable domain: DAMVIQNPRYQVTQFGKPVTLSCSQTLNHNVMYWYQQKSSQAPKLLFHYYDKDFNNEADTPDNFQSRRPNTSFCFLDIRSPGLGDTAMYLCATSRPQGLEQYFGPGTRLTVT.

The V gene is TRBV5-6, the J gene TRBJ2-7, with 9 bases lining up with TRBD1. The CDR3 totals 14 residues. The J segment lost 7 bases and the V segment lost 2 bases, leaving 7 bases of the junction unmatched. The germline gives CDR1 SGHDT, CDR2 YYEEEE. CDR3 loop: CASSFWDRAEEQYF. CDR3 nucleotide sequence: TGTGCCAGCAGCTTTTGGGACAGGGCGGAGGAGCAGTACTTC.

The chain is built from TRBV7-2 and TRBJ2-3; 13 nucleotides match TRBD2. The CDR3 totals 19 residues. Germline V gives CDR1 SGHTA, CDR2 FQGNSA. V trimming: 5 bases; J trimming: 3 bases; junction bases outside the gene matches: 14. The CDR3 region has the DNA TGTGCCAGCAGCAGAATACCACTAGCGGGGGGGCCGGGGACAGATACGCAGTATTTT. Translating it yields CASSRIPLAGGPGTDTQYF. Filled out from reference TRBV7-2 and TRBJ2-3, the complete variable domain reads GAGVSQSPSNKVTEKGKDVELRCDPISGHTALYWYRQSLGQGLEFLIYFQGNSAPDKSGLPSDRFSAERTGGSVSTLTIQRTQQEDSAVYLCASSRIPLAGGPGTDTQYFGPGTRLTVL.

The J gene is TRBJ1-2, the V gene TRBV6-6, with D perhaps matching TRBD1 (5 bases). The V and J ends lost 0 bases and 7 bases respectively, with 15 bases between them. There are 15 residues in the CDR3. Germline loops: CDR1 MNHNY, CDR2 SVGAGI (reference sequence). The CDR3 loop is CASSYSIRGLRGYTF. The CDR3 nucleotides read TGTGCCAGCAGTTACTCGATACGGGGGTTGCGTGGCTACACCTTC.

A remark on this clone: Distinct nucleotide sequences in the sample also encode this CDR3. The V and J genes are TRBV7-2 and TRBJ2-3; the D gene is possibly TRBD1 (6 bases). The ends were cut back, 3 bases at V and 1 base at J, with 8 bases in the middle. The germline CDR1 and CDR2 sequences are SGHTA and FQGNSA. The CDR3 runs 14 residues. The CDR3 reads CASSLAGGTDTQYF. The CDR3 DNA reads TGTGCCAGCAGCTTGGCAGGGGGCACAGATACGCAGTATTTT.

This clone was seen more than once but under ten times. V usage is TRBV29-1 and J usage is TRBJ1-1; tentatively, D is TRBD1 (6 bases). The germline V gene has CDR1 SQVTM and CDR2 ANQGSEA. The CDR3 sequence is 11 residues long. Trimming stripped 6 bases from V and 11 bases from J, with 16 bases between. CDR3 DNA sequence: TGCAGCGTGCAACAGGGCATCATGGCTTTCTTT. Protein: CSVQQGIMAFF.

The chain uses TRBV5-1 and TRBJ2-3; D is uncertain. The CDR3 totals 15 residues. CDR1 is SGHRS and CDR2 is YFSETQ in the germline V gene. V was trimmed by 0 bases and J by 3 bases, leaving 11 bases between them. CDR3 protein: CASSLATGKTDTQYF. In nucleotides, the CDR3 is TGCGCCAGCAGCTTGGCAACTGGCAAAACAGATACGCAGTATTTT.

The chain has TRBV6-6 and TRBJ1-5; TRBD1 might be the D (5 bases). V was pared by 0 bases and J by 0 bases, with 9 bases between. The CDR3 totals 16 residues. Germline values: CDR1 MNHNY, CDR2 SVGAGI (reference sequence). The DNA for the CDR3 is TGTGCCAGCAGTTACTCGGGGGGGGATAGCAATCAGCCCCAGCATTTT. Translated: CASSYSGGDSNQPQHF.

Only one count was recorded for this clone. This chain connects TRBV27 to TRBJ2-7; 7 positions match TRBD1. Trimming removed 5 bases from V and 3 bases from J; junction bases left unmatched: 4. Per the germline V gene, CDR1 is MNHEY and CDR2 is SMNVEV (reference sequence). CDR3 length: 13 amino acids. CDR3 loop: CASSSWTGYEQYF. CDR3 sequence (DNA): TGTGCCAGCAGTAGCTGGACAGGCTACGAGCAGTACTTC.

The chain is built from TRBV10-3 and TRBJ2-2, with 11 bases fitting TRBD1. This CDR3 is built from 17 residues. V was clipped by 2 bases and J by 4 bases; unmatched bases: 6. Germline values: CDR1 ENHRY, CDR2 SYGVKD. CDR3 in amino acids: CAISETWTGGSTGELFF. The CDR3, as DNA: TGTGCCATCAGTGAGACATGGACAGGGGGCAGCACCGGGGAGCTGTTTTTT.

The chain links TRBV9 to TRBJ2-1; no clear D gene. Germline V lookup: CDR1 SGDLS, CDR2 YYNGEE. The CDR3 extends over 15 amino acids. V gave up 2 bases and J gave up 0 bases, with 9 bases separating them. CDR3 sequence reads: CASSVGPGSYNEQFF. The CDR3 bases are TGTGCCAGCAGCGTCGGGCCCGGCTCCTACAATGAGCAGTTCTTC.

This chain connects TRBV5-1 to TRBJ2-3; 11 bases fit TRBD1. J lost 7 bases, V lost 3 bases, and 4 bases had no gene match. From germline, CDR1 is SGHRS and CDR2 YFSETQ. This CDR3 is built from 14 residues. The CDR3 sequence is CASSYGQGANTQYF. CDR3 in DNA: TGCGCCAGCAGCTATGGACAGGGGGCAAATACGCAGTATTTT.

The chain joins TRBV4-3 to TRBJ2-4; the D gene is possibly TRBD1 (5 bases). Between the trimmed V and J ends, which lost 2 bases and 5 bases, there was a span of 19 bases. Germline V gene sequence: CDR1 LGHNA, CDR2 YSLEER. The CDR3 loop spans 17 amino acids. CDR3 DNA: TGCGCCAGCAGCCAATCCGCGACAGCCTCTGGGCAAAACATTCAGTACTTC. Translated, it gives CASSQSATASGQNIQYF.

This sequence joins TRBV15 and TRBJ1-2; 7 nucleotides agree with TRBD1. CDR1 is LNHNV and CDR2 is YYDKDF in the germline V gene (reference sequence). The junction had 8 bases not matched to a gene; V was cut back by 3 bases and J by 4 bases. The CDR3 covers 15 residues. CDR3 loop: CATSSHPGTAYGYTF. The CDR3 DNA reads TGTGCCACCAGCAGCCACCCTGGGACAGCCTATGGCTACACCTTC.